The 2 T cell receptor beta chains reported below all come from one sample, sequenced in a study of blood T cells in healthy people across ages. The authors ran a second PCR of about 6 to 11 cycles using a sample-barcoded 5' primer and a J-beta primer mix. TCRdb redid the calling of the 5' RACE reads with MiXCR, one entry per CDR3 protein. This sample has about 1.8 million distinct CDR3 sequences, with about 49% found just once. The specimen sequenced was blood. These receptors were taken from a woman in her 40s in good health.

The chain joins TRBV7-8 to TRBJ2-1, with 8 bases that match TRBD2. Trimming at V came to 2 bases and at J to 5 bases, leaving 5 bases not matched to a gene. CDR1 is SGHVS, CDR2 FQNEAQ, per germline. The CDR3 runs 15 residues. CDR3 in amino acids: CASSLPSGSHNEQFF. Written as DNA, the CDR3 is TGTGCCAGCAGCTTACCTAGCGGGTCACACAATGAGCAGTTCTTC.

V usage is TRBV7-9 and J usage is TRBJ2-5; D is unclear. V was shortened by 4 bases and J by 1 base, with 13 bases between the two germline ends. This CDR3 region has 15 residues. Germline assignment: CDR1 SEHNR and CDR2 FQNEAQ (reference sequence). CDR3 residues: CASSSLDAVQETQYF. In nucleotides, the CDR3 is TGTGCCAGCAGCTCCCTGGACGCAGTCCAAGAGACCCAGTACTTC.